Sequencing of this TCR beta chain was carried out in a study of T cell responses to AZD1222 COVID-19 vaccine. Study results and limitations: Reportedly, close to half of spike-specific TCRs are directed against unmutated variant regions.

About this clone: The antigen is unknown.

Libraries were prepared by immunoSEQ multiplex PCR; TCRdb keeps only in-frame clonotypes and omits some of them. The table shows about 150,000 clones, with more than 75% occurring only once. J lost 2 bases, V lost 5 bases, and 5 bases had no gene match. The CDR3 is 14 amino acids. Germline CDR1 SNHLY, CDR2 FYNNEI. The TCR comes from an adult who received the AZD1222 COVID-19 vaccine. The sequencing here drew on peripheral blood, taken 28 days after the second AZD1222 dose. The rearrangement uses TRBV2 and TRBJ1-1; TRBD1 matches 7 bases. CDR3 amino acids: CASSYRGGNTEAFF. CDR3 bases: TGTGCCAGCAGTTACAGGGGAGGAAACACTGAAGCTTTCTTT.